The present entry profiles one TCR beta chain with its context. Its antigen is as yet unknown. Germline loops: CDR1 SGHAT, CDR2 FQNNGV. Trimming shortened V by 5 bases and J by 3 bases, and 13 bases separated the two germline ends. CDR3 length: 15 residues. TCRdb re-analysed the reads in MiXCR, keeping a single row per CDR3 protein. Of 400,000 to 600,000 distinct CDR3 sequences listed, about 42% are singletons. The data were taken from a study of T cell repertoires in cytomegalovirus infection. As for the study in general: In the study, CMV epitopes included recently identified HLA-C-restricted and well-studied HLA-B-restricted ones. CMV infection plus the matching HLA type was flagged by public TCR beta signatures.

The chain is built from TRBV11-2 and TRBJ2-2, with TRBD1 as a possible D gene (8 bases). The sample here was cultured PBMCs, taken from culture after CMV antigen stimulation. This TCR derives from a human donor in good health (CMV status not recorded). Some clones in this sample may be carry-over from other donors' samples. CDR3 coding DNA: TGTGCCAGCAGCACAGGGGGGGGATACACCGGGGAGCTGTTTTTT. Residues: CASSTGGGYTGELFF.